This T cell receptor beta chain comes out of a study of identical twins. Study results and limitations: While abundant cord blood beta clonotypes carried fewer insertions, memory repertoires showed no such pattern.

Of note for this clonotype: The antigen remains undetermined.

Looked up from germline, CDR1 is MNHEY and CDR2 is SVGEGT. With 6 bases clipped from V and 6 bases from J, the junction kept 16 bases outside the gene matches. The CDR3 length is 17 residues. TCRdb reanalysed the 5' RACE reads using MiXCR and keeps one entry per CDR3 protein. This table has some 1,700,000 distinct CDR3 sequences, 32% appearing once. The receptor was derived from a newborn girl in good health. The chain links TRBV6-2 or TRBV6-3 to TRBJ2-1; 8 nucleotides align to TRBD2. Sequenced: cord blood. The CDR3 is CASSRSRLWAGGNEQFF. CDR3 bases: TGTGCCAGCAGCCGTTCCCGGCTTTGGGCGGGGGGCAATGAGCAGTTCTTC.